A selection of T cell receptor beta chains follows, all from one sample in a study of T-cell memory formation after mild COVID-19. TCRdb re-called the 5' RACE reads through MiXCR, storing one row per CDR3 protein. The sample includes around 300,000 distinct CDR3 sequences, 13% to 15% seen only once; the top ten take approximately 22%. Sequencing used PBMCs or a T cell subset sorted from them (not recorded which). The receptors were sampled from a man in his late teens or twenties who had mild COVID-19 (a few samples of this study predate the infection). Cell type and time point are not known. The CDR3 runs from the conserved cysteine through the conserved F or W. D genes are given only for firm matches. Clone sizes are given selectively: once, few, many, or a class where the clone is expanded.

V gene	J gene	clone size	D gene	CDR3 protein	CDR3 DNA
TRBV7-9	TRBJ1-3	few	NA	CASSSGQAVHFSGNTIYF	TGTGCCAGCAGCTCCGGACAAGCCGTCCATTTCTCTGGAAACACCATATATTTT
TRBV4-3	TRBJ2-6	NA	NA	CASSQVRSSGANVLTF	TGCGCCAGCAGCCAAGTCCGGAGCTCTGGGGCCAACGTCCTGACTTTC
TRBV4-3	TRBJ2-2	many	NA	CASNRDTYTGELFF	TGCGCCAGCAACCGGGACACTTACACCGGGGAGCTGTTTTTT
TRBV20-1	TRBJ2-7	NA	NA	CSAVKDHEQYF	TGCAGTGCTGTGAAAGATCACGAGCAGTACTTC
TRBV5-1	TRBJ2-1	NA	NA	CASRLAIAYNEQFF	TGCGCCAGCAGACTAGCTATCGCCTACAATGAGCAGTTCTTC
TRBV6-2/TRBV6-3	TRBJ1-5	NA	NA	CASSHGYHQPQHF	TGTGCCAGCAGTCACGGGTATCATCAGCCCCAGCATTTT
TRBV7-7	TRBJ1-3	many	NA	CASSSSSGNTIYF	TGTGCTAGCAGCTCCTCCTCTGGAAACACCATATATTTT
TRBV6-1	TRBJ2-7	NA	TRBD1	CASSAPGQGLNEQYF	TGTGCCAGCAGTGCTCCGGGACAGGGCCTCAACGAGCAGTACTTC
TRBV5-1	TRBJ2-3	NA	NA	CASSSHPGLFVTDTQYF	TGCGCCAGCAGCTCCCACCCGGGGCTTTTTGTGACAGATACGCAGTATTTT
TRBV5-1	TRBJ1-6	many	NA	CASSWGCPLHF	TGCGCCAGCAGCTGGGGGTGCCCCCTCCACTTT
TRBV5-4	TRBJ2-3	few	NA	CASHHPGIGTDTQYF	TGTGCCAGCCATCACCCGGGGATAGGCACAGATACGCAGTATTTT
TRBV10-2	TRBJ2-1	NA	TRBD2	CASSESGSGGAYEQFF	TGCGCCAGCAGTGAGTCGGGGAGCGGGGGGGCCTATGAGCAGTTCTTC
TRBV5-1	TRBJ2-1	NA	TRBD1	CASSLMGQDNEQFF	TGCGCCAGCAGCTTAATGGGACAGGACAATGAGCAGTTCTTC
TRBV2	TRBJ2-5	few	TRBD2	CASRETSGGAQETQYF	TGTGCCAGCAGGGAGACTAGCGGGGGAGCGCAAGAGACCCAGTACTTC
TRBV6-5	TRBJ2-1	few	NA	CASSYRGIHNEQFF	TGTGCCAGCAGTTATCGGGGGATCCACAATGAGCAGTTCTTC
TRBV7-9	TRBJ2-7	many	TRBD1	CASSLGTASYEQYF	TGTGCCAGCAGCCTAGGGACAGCCTCCTACGAGCAGTACTTC
TRBV3-1	TRBJ2-1	NA	NA	CASSQDLQIYNEQFF	TGTGCCAGCAGCCAAGATTTGCAGATCTACAATGAGCAGTTCTTC
TRBV6-5	TRBJ2-2	NA	TRBD1	CASSSGGQGSGELFF	TGTGCCAGCAGTTCCGGAGGACAGGGGAGCGGGGAGCTGTTTTTT
TRBV9	TRBJ2-5	few	TRBD2	CASSLRASGGAETQYF	TGTGCCAGCAGCCTAAGAGCCAGCGGGGGGGCGGAGACCCAGTACTTC